The T cell receptor beta chain under discussion was sequenced for a study of tumor-infiltrating lymphocytes in primary liver carcinoma. Study-wide results and caveats: Tumor-adjacent and tumor-blood pairs shared a smaller degree of overlap than tumor region pairs.

Germline V lookup: CDR1 MNHEY, CDR2 SVGEGT. The CDR3 covers 17 residues. About this clonotype itself: What it recognizes is unknown. One junction end disagrees with the germline gene, perhaps due to a read error.

Constant-region priming of approximately 500 ng total RNA yielded TCR beta cDNA. What produced the TCR beta libraries was three nested multiplex PCR rounds using slightly modified ARM-PCR. Rounds one and two of PCR, each of about 10 cycles, were primed with TRBV1-TRBV30 forward primers and a C-beta reverse primer. Via MiXCR, TCRdb re-called the multiplex PCR reads, giving one row per CDR3 protein. The data show hundreds of thousands of distinct CDR3 sequences, roughly 60% seen once. Germline DNA was also extracted, while the blood RNA originated from unsorted whole blood. Input material: peripheral blood. V usage is TRBV6-2 or TRBV6-3 and J usage is TRBJ2-7; possible D gene TRBD2, 5 bases. This TCR derives from a woman in her 30s with primary liver carcinoma and hepatitis B virus infection. The CDR3, as DNA: TGTACCAGCAGTCTTCGGTTAGCGCCGGAGAAGACTTACGAGCAGTACTTC. Protein sequence: CTSSLRLAPEKTYEQYF.